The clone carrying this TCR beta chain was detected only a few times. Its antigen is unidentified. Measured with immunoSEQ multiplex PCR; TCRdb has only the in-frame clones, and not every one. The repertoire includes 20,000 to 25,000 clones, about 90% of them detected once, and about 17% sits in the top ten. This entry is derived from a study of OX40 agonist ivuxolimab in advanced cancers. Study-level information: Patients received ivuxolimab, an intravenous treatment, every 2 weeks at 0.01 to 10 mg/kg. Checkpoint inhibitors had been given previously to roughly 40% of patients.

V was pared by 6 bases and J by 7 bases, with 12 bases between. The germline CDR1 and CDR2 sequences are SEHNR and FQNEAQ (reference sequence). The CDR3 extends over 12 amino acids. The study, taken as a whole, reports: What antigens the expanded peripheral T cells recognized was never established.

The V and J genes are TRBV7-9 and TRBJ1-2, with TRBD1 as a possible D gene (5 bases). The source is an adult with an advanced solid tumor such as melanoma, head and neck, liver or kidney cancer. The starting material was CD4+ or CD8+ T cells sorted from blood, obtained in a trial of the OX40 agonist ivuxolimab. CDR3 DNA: TGTGCCAGCAGGGTGGGAGGGGTTGGCTACACCTTC. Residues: CASRVGGVGYTF. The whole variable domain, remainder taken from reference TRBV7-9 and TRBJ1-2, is DTGVSQNPRHKITKRGQNVTFRCDPISEHNRLYWYRQTLGQGPEFLTYFQNEAQLEKSRLLSDRFSAERPKGSFSTLEIQRTEQGDSAMYLCASRVGGVGYTFGSGTRLTVV.